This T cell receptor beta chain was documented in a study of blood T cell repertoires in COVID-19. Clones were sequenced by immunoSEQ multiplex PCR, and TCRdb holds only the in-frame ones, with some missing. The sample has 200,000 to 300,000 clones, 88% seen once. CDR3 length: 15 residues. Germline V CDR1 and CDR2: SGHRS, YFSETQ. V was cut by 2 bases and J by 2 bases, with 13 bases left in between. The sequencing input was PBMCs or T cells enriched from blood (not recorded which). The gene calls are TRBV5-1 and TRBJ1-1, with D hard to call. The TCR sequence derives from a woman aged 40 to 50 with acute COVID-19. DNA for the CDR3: TGCGCCAGCAGCTTTGGGTACAGCCAAAACACTGAAGCTTTCTTT. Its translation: CASSFGYSQNTEAFF. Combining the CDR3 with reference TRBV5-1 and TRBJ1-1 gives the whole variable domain KAGVTQTPRYLIKTRGQQVTLSCSPISGHRSVSWYQQTPGQGLQFLFEYFSETQRNKGNFPGRFSGRQFSNSRSEMNVSTLELGDSALYLCASSFGYSQNTEAFFGQGTRLTVV.